The entry below describes one T cell receptor (beta chain). This table comes from immunoSEQ multiplex PCR, and its TCRdb copy is limited to in-frame clones, with some not included. The data show roughly 120,000 clones, 88% seen once. This record comes from a study of T cell responses to AZD1222 COVID-19 vaccine. After removal of 4 bases from V and 2 bases from J, the junction contained 5 bases not matched to a gene. The length of the CDR3 is 15 residues. Germline V gene data show CDR1 as LGHDT and CDR2 as YNNKEL (reference sequence). This TCR was recovered from an adult in good health. Specimen: peripheral blood, collected on day 0 of AZD1222 vaccination. This sequence joins TRBV3-1 (or the pseudogene TRBV3-2) and TRBJ1-1; 9 nucleotides line up with TRBD1. This CDR3 reads CASSRITGGNTEAFF. Written as DNA, the CDR3 is TGTGCCAGCAGCCGAATTACAGGGGGCAACACTGAAGCTTTCTTT.